One TCR beta chain is described in this entry. Its antigen is currently unknown. These data originate in a study of cytomegalovirus exposure and HLA in healthy donors. Data came from immunoSEQ multiplex PCR; TCRdb stores just in-frame clones and leaves some out. Of over 150,000 clones in the sample, about 89% were seen once. Whole-study findings and limits: In vitro data verified a few CMV-associated chains as specific for CMV antigens.

CDR1 and CDR2 (germline): MNHNS, SASEGT. This CDR3 comprises 13 residues. V lost 4 bases to trimming and J lost 3 bases, with 9 bases between them. The rearrangement uses TRBV6-1 and TRBJ2-5; D is uncertain. The TCR comes from a woman younger than 30 in good health and CMV-seropositive. The source material was PBMCs. DNA of the CDR3: TGTGCCAGCAGTGGGTGGCCCGAAGAGACCCAGTACTTC. Protein product: CASSGWPEETQYF.